The rows below give T cell receptor beta chains drawn from one sample of a study of regulatory T cells in long-lasting Graves disease. Each CDR3 protein gets one entry after TCRdb re-called the multiplex PCR reads with MiXCR. This sample has about 330,000 distinct CDR3 sequences, with 15% to 20% found just once. These data also formed part of another study, on T cells in Graves' hyperthyroidism and ophthalmopathy.

The material sequenced was peripheral blood mononuclear cells (PBMCs), taken at new diagnosis, from a patient treated with antithyroid drugs. Receptors originate from a woman in her late teens or twenties with Graves disease. Both conserved end residues are part of each CDR3. D genes are given only for firm matches. A clone size is listed for some rows: how often the clone was seen (once, few, many), or a class if it is expanded.

J gene | clone size | V gene | D gene | CDR3 DNA | CDR3 protein
TRBJ2-2 | many | TRBV12-3/TRBV12-4 | TRBD2 | TGTGCCAGCATGGATACTAGCGGGAGGAGTATCGGGGAGCTGTTTTTT | CASMDTSGRSIGELFF
TRBJ2-3 | . | TRBV9 | . | TGTGCCAGCAGCCCCACCCGGGGCACAGATACGCAGTATTTT | CASSPTRGTDTQYF
TRBJ1-6 | . | TRBV9 | TRBD1 | TGTGCCAGCAGCAACCGACAGGGGGATAATTCACCCCTCCACTTT | CASSNRQGDNSPLHF
TRBJ1-6 | . | TRBV20-1 | . | TGCAGTGCTAGAGAGTTTTTGGACAGTGATAATTCACCCCTCCACTTT | CSAREFLDSDNSPLHF
TRBJ2-3 | many | TRBV5-6 | TRBD2 | TGCGCCAGCAGCTCCGGGGGGGCCAGAACAGATACGCAGTATTTT | CASSSGGARTDTQYF
TRBJ1-3 | many | TRBV30 | . | TGTGCCTGGGCCACAGGGAACTCTGGAAACACCATATATTTT | CAWATGNSGNTIYF
TRBJ2-1 | many | TRBV29-1 | . | TGCAGCGTTGGGGGTATGGGGCTGTACAATGAGCAGTTCTTC | CSVGGMGLYNEQFF
TRBJ1-6 | many | TRBV30 | . | TGTGCCTGGAGTGGAGGGGGTTGGGGGTCACCCCTCCACTTT | CAWSGGGWGSPLHF
TRBJ2-1 | . | TRBV5-4 | . | TGTGCCAGCAGCACCCTAGCGCAGAATGAGCAGTTCTTC | CASSTLAQNEQFF
TRBJ2-4 | . | TRBV19 | . | TGTGCCAGCCATACAGGAGAGAGGGCCAAAAACATTCAGTACTTC | CASHTGERAKNIQYF
TRBJ1-5 | . | TRBV6-1 | TRBD1 | TGTGCCAGCAGCCGAACAGGGGGATTGGAGGTGCCCCAGCATTTT | CASSRTGGLEVPQHF
TRBJ2-3 | few | TRBV27 | . | TGTGCCAGCAGTTTAACCGACACAGATACGCAGTATTTT | CASSLTDTDTQYF
TRBJ1-2 | many | TRBV28 | . | TGTGCCAGCAGCTTCGAGAGAGACTATGGCTACACCTTC | CASSFERDYGYTF
TRBJ2-3 | few | TRBV20-1 | . | TGCAGTGCTAGAGATAACCACCGGGGCCCCGGCGGGGCTACGCAGTATTTT | CSARDNHRGPGGATQYF
TRBJ2-3 | many | TRBV5-1 | TRBD2 | TGCGCCAGCAGCTTGGGTACGGGAGGCCGGACAGATACGCAGTATTTT | CASSLGTGGRTDTQYF
TRBJ2-1 | many | TRBV30 | . | TGTGCCTGGAGTGTAAGCAATGAGCAGTTCTTC | CAWSVSNEQFF
TRBJ1-6 | few | TRBV6-2/TRBV6-3 | . | TGTGCCAGCAGTTACCCGGGGACGTTAAACTCACCCCTCCACTTT | CASSYPGTLNSPLHF
TRBJ1-1 | few | TRBV18 | TRBD1 | TGTGCCAGCTCACCACTCAGGGGACAGGACACTGAAGCTTTCTTT | CASSPLRGQDTEAFF
TRBJ1-5 | . | TRBV4-1 | . | TGCGCCAGCAGCCAAGATAGGGGAGGGGGGGTTGGCAATCAGCCCCAGCATTTT | CASSQDRGGGVGNQPQHF
TRBJ2-7 | many | TRBV30 | . | TGTGCCTGGAGGGCGGGGCCCTACTACGAGCAGTACTTC | CAWRAGPYYEQYF